These 3 T cell receptor beta chains originate from one sample sequenced in a study of neoadjuvant nivolumab and ipilimumab in lung cancer. Sequenced by immunoSEQ multiplex PCR; TCRdb stores in-frame clones only, minus some. This repertoire shows about 27,000 clones, 75% to 80% found once; its top ten account for roughly 18%. Sequences were derived from tumor tissue, sampled after neoadjuvant nivolumab, alone or with ipilimumab, at or shortly before surgery. The receptors originated from an adult with non-small cell lung cancer.

The J gene is TRBJ2-7, the V gene TRBV5-6; 7 nucleotides agree with TRBD1. The CDR3 has 13 amino acids. Unmatched junction bases numbered 0, after V lost 0 bases and J lost 3 bases. The germline V gene encodes CDR1 SGHDT and CDR2 YYEEEE. Here the CDR3 reads CASSLGTGYEQYF. DNA of the CDR3: TGTGCCAGCAGCTTGGGGACAGGCTACGAGCAGTACTTC. The full variable domain, in which reference TRBV5-6 and TRBJ2-7 provide the parts outside the CDR3, is DAGVTQSPTHLIKTRGQQVTLRCSPKSGHDTVSWYQQALGQGPQFIFQYYEEEERQRGNFPDRFSGHQFPNYSSELNVNALLLGDSALYLCASSLGTGYEQYFGPGTRLTVT.

V and J are TRBV29-1 and TRBJ1-2, with D unresolved. The V gene lost 1 base and the J gene lost 14 bases, with 8 bases spanning the gap. Germline assignment: CDR1 SQVTM and CDR2 ANQGSEA. The CDR3 has 9 amino acids. CDR3 sequence: CSVEAGETF. Here the CDR3 DNA reads TGCAGCGTTGAAGCTGGCGAGACCTTC.

With regard to this clone: The sample holds other DNA sequences that translate to the same CDR3. The rearrangement joins TRBV11-2 to TRBJ1-1, with D uncertain. The germline gives CDR1 SGHAT, CDR2 FQNNGV. The V gene lost 3 bases and the J gene lost 0 bases, with 8 bases spanning the gap. CDR3 length: 14 residues. CDR3 nucleotide sequence: TGTGCCAGCAGCTTTGGCCAGTTGAACACTGAAGCTTTCTTT. As protein: CASSFGQLNTEAFF.